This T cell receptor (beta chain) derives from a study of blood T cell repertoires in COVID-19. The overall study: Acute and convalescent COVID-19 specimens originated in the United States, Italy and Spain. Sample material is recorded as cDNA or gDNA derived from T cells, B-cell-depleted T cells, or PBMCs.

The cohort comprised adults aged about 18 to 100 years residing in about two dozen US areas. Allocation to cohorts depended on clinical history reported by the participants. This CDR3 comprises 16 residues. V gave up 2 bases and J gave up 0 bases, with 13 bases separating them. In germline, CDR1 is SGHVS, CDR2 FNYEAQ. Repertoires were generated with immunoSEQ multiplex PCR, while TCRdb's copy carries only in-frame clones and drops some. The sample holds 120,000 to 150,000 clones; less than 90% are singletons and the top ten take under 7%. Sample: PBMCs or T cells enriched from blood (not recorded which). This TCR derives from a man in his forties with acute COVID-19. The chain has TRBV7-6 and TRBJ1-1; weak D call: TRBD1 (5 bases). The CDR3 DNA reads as TGTGCCAGCAGCTTAAGAAGCGCAGGGATGAACACTGAAGCTTTCTTT. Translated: CASSLRSAGMNTEAFF.